This TCR beta chain stems from a study of vaccination and CD4 T cells after COVID-19 (dated 2022 in TCRdb). With respect to the entire study: Every convalescent patient had a positive nasal swab PCR test for SARS-CoV-2, with mild disease in 8 to 10 patients and severe disease in one. The time from the second vaccine dose to post-vaccine blood sampling had a median of 72 days and ranged from about 13 to 250 days. Two doses of either the Pfizer-BioNTech BNT162b2 vaccine (n=8) or the Moderna mRNA-1273 vaccine (n=2) were administered to participants. In over 8 COVID-19 convalescent patients and a handful of infection-naive healthy vaccine recipients, the spike-specific CD4+ TCR repertoire before mRNA vaccination was compared with the repertoire after mRNA vaccination. Six males and four females were included in the convalescent cohort, with two Hispanic individuals, seven Caucasians, two Asians and one multiracial person represented. In control cultures, a CEFX viral epitope pool was used as positive control, an HIV-1 Nef peptide pool was used as negative control, or no peptide was added. For stimulating the cultures, overlapping spike peptide pools were used, derived from SARS-CoV-2 as well as from the common cold coronaviruses HCoV-NL63, HCoV-OC43 and HCoV-229E. Post-COVID blood samples were collected from convalescent patients a median of about 92 days after diagnosis, with a range of about 30 to 161 days.

Sample treatment or condition, as interpreted from the label and publication: approximately 10-day PBMC culture with coronavirus spike peptide pools or control peptides (ViraFEST assay). To expand antigen-specific T cells with peptide pools and then pick out the expanded clonotypes through TCR sequencing, the study relied on the ViraFEST assay. Positive SARS-CoV-2 PCR tests in the convalescent patients dated from March to December 2020, before Alpha, Beta and Delta variants emerged in the United States. Each well held about 2.2 million PBMCs cultured in IMDM containing around 5% human AB serum and roughly 9.7 IU/ml IL-2, with about 9.1 ug/ml peptide pools added. On days 3 and 7, half of the culture medium was replaced with fresh IL-2-containing medium. Once the cells had been in culture for about 10 days, the EasySep CD4+ T cell isolation kit was used to isolate CD4+ T cells by negative selection. Ficoll-Paque Plus gradient centrifugation was used to isolate PBMCs from whole blood, and the isolated PBMCs were then either used fresh or cryopreserved at -140C. Each culture condition was generally run in triplicate wells.

To prepare the library, PCR was applied. At the Johns Hopkins FTIC core, DNA from the cultured CD4+ T cells underwent TCR sequencing with the Oncomine TCR Beta short-read assay. The QIAamp micro DNA kit was used to extract genomic DNA from the cultured CD4+ T cells. Oncomine TCR Beta libraries made from cultured CD4+ T cells were pooled using unique dual indexes and sequenced on an Illumina iSeq 100. On the authors' methods: Non-productive sequences were filtered out, and CDR3s that did not start with C, did not end with F or W, or were shorter than 7 amino acids were discarded. The MANAFEST web application identified antigen-specific clonotypes by comparing peptide-stimulated wells against reference wells and other culture wells. To be called positive, a clone needed an FDR below 0.05, an odds ratio above 5, and a productive frequency above 0.1% in at least two of three replicate wells. A clonotype was classed as cross-reactive if the clonotype showed significant expansion both in SARS-CoV-2 spike wells and in at least one common cold coronavirus spike condition. CDR3 homology was assessed with Levenshtein distances (stringdist) and unrooted phylogenetic trees (ape) in R version 3.6.1. TCRdb reprocessing: public reads trimmed at Q25 with fastp, clones called with MiXCR, in-frame beta chains kept. Merged by CDR3 protein, the rows form single entries marked with the most common genes and DNA. TCRdb's processing, not the authors' own work, is the source of the V and J calls. This sample has approximately 11,000 distinct CDR3 sequences in its table, and approximately 80% of those were observed once. Approximately 10% of the sample rests with the top ten.

Trimmed from V: 6 bases; trimmed from J: 5 bases; junction bases lacking a gene match: 7. CDR1 and CDR2 are read off the germline V gene (reference sequence) as MNHEY and SMNVEV. There are 15 amino acids in the CDR3, from cysteine to phenylalanine inclusive. Only the CDR3 part of the read is kept: 45 bases, read in frame from the first base. On the study overall, not on this receptor specifically: An increase in the median number of SARS-CoV-2-reactive clonotypes from approximately 21 after infection to a few dozen after vaccination was observed, but the change was not found to be significant. In convalescent patients, a median approximately 89% of post-vaccine SARS-CoV-2-reactive clones were detected only after vaccination, suggesting vaccine-specific priming. The number of convalescent patients in the study was relatively small, and the study did not examine early timepoints following natural infection. In convalescent patients, nearly all vaccine-specific clones (304 of 307) were found to be mono-reactive for SARS-CoV-2 spike rather than cross-reactive with common cold coronaviruses.

This clonotype was observed a few times. The target of this receptor is not known. Base qualities are not recorded, but no much larger clone differs from it by a single base. The sequenced material came from CD4+ T cells from blood, cultured in vitro. The clonotype was recovered from a human donor who had recovered from COVID-19. Here the chain combines TRBV27 and TRBJ1-5; the central 10 bases match TRBD1. The CDR3: CASRRRQGADQPQHF. The bases are TGTGCCAGCAGAAGACGACAGGGGGCCGATCAGCCCCAGCATTTT.